Shown below are 25 T cell receptor beta chains from a single sample sequenced in a study of shared clonotypes between healthy human individuals. The method was immunoSEQ multiplex PCR; TCRdb's version includes in-frame clones alone and lacks a portion of them. The repertoire holds roughly 640,000 clones, with around 97% as singletons. Sequencing was performed on naive CD4+ T cells sorted from blood. Subset given: CD45RA+ positively selected. These receptors were taken from a young woman in good health.

This chain links TRBV5-1 with TRBJ1-1, with a weak D call TRBD1 (6 bases). The CDR3 loop spans 14 amino acids. The ends were cut back, 4 bases at V and 2 bases at J, with 12 bases in the middle. The germline gives CDR1 SGHRS, CDR2 YFSETQ. This chain's CDR3 is CASSGVGGNTEAFF. CDR3 nucleotides: TGCGCCAGCAGCGGGGTCGGGGGCAACACTGAAGCTTTCTTT. Full variable domain (rest looked up from reference TRBV5-1 and TRBJ1-1): KAGVTQTPRYLIKTRGQQVTLSCSPISGHRSVSWYQQTPGQGLQFLFEYFSETQRNKGNFPGRFSGRQFSNSRSEMNVSTLELGDSALYLCASSGVGGNTEAFFGQGTRLTVV.

CDR3 in DNA: TGTGCCAGCAGTTATTCGGACAGGGGGTTGAAACTGTTTTTT. Translated: CASSYSDRGLKLFF. V gene TRBV6-6 combines with J gene TRBJ1-4; TRBD1 matches 10 bases. The CDR3 is 14 amino acids. Germline assignment: CDR1 MNHNY and CDR2 SVGAGI (reference sequence). Trimming took 3 bases from V and 11 from J; bases not matched to a gene: 6.

V usage is TRBV28 and J usage is TRBJ2-7; the D gene is possibly TRBD1 (5 bases). Germline V gene lookup returns CDR1 MDHEN and CDR2 SYDVKM. The CDR3 has 12 residues. V lost 6 bases to trimming and J lost 3 bases, with 9 bases between them. In DNA form, the CDR3 reads TGTGCCAGCAGGGGCAGGGACTACGAGCAGTACTTC. Protein product: CASRGRDYEQYF.

The rearrangement joins TRBV5-1 to TRBJ1-2; D might be TRBD1 (6 bases). Germline V gene lookup returns CDR1 SGHRS and CDR2 YFSETQ. Trimming pared 0 bases from V and 4 bases from J, leaving 13 bases between. The CDR3 has 15 residues. The CDR3, as DNA: TGCGCCAGCAGCTTGGGAACGTCACAGGGCTATGGCTACACCTTC. Residues: CASSLGTSQGYGYTF.

V is TRBV5-4 and J is TRBJ2-7, with 7 bases lining up with TRBD1. V lost 2 bases, J lost 2 bases, and 10 bases stayed unmatched. CDR1 and CDR2 from the germline V gene are SGHNT and YYREEE (reference sequence). The length of the CDR3 is 16 residues. The CDR3 region has the DNA TGTGCCAGCAGCTTACCGACAGGGAAAGGCCCCTACGAGCAGTACTTC. This encodes CASSLPTGKGPYEQYF.

V is TRBV28 and J is TRBJ1-5, with 9 bases lining up with TRBD1. V lost 4 bases to trimming and J lost 2 bases; unmatched junction nucleotides: 12. The CDR3 is made up of 18 amino acids. Germline-derived CDR1 and CDR2 are MDHEN and SYDVKM. This CDR3 is CASSSITGTGMGNQPQHF. The CDR3 DNA reads as TGTGCCAGCAGTTCCATTACCGGGACAGGGATGGGCAATCAGCCCCAGCATTTT.

The chain carries TRBV11-2 and TRBJ2-1; 7 bases match TRBD2. Germline values: CDR1 SGHAT, CDR2 FQNNGV. This CDR3 is built from 14 residues. Trimming at V came to 4 bases and at J to 8 bases, leaving 8 bases not matched to a gene. The CDR3 is CASSYRDYSDEQFF. The CDR3 coding sequence is TGTGCCAGCAGCTACCGGGACTACAGCGATGAGCAGTTCTTC. The whole variable domain, remainder taken from reference TRBV11-2 and TRBJ2-1, is EAGVAQSPRYKIIEKRQSVAFWCNPISGHATLYWYQQILGQGPKLLIQFQNNGVVDDSQLPKDRFSAERLKGVDSTLKIQPAKLEDSAVYLCASSYRDYSDEQFFGPGTRLTVL.

The J gene is TRBJ2-3, the V gene TRBV19, with D unresolved. Looked up from germline, CDR1 is LNHDA and CDR2 is SQIVND (reference sequence). CDR3 length: 14 residues. Trimming removed 6 bases from V and 0 bases from J, with 10 bases in between. The CDR3 is CASSPQASTDTQYF. The CDR3 bases are TGTGCCAGTAGCCCACAAGCGAGCACAGATACGCAGTATTTT.

This chain links TRBV7-9 with TRBJ2-7; D possibly corresponds to TRBD1 (6 bases). The CDR3 is 12 amino acids. V lost 5 bases and J 6 bases, leaving 11 bases between the germline ends. The germline CDR1 and CDR2 sequences are SEHNR and FQNEAQ (reference sequence). The CDR3 nucleotides are TGTGCCAGCAGCCCGACAGGCTCCGAGCAGTACTTC. As protein: CASSPTGSEQYF.

The CDR3 DNA reads TGCAGCGTGAACCGTGGGGGGGGAGATGGCTACACCTTC. This sequence encodes CSVNRGGGDGYTF. V gene TRBV29-1 combines with J gene TRBJ1-2, with a weak D call TRBD1 (5 bases). The V end was cut by 6 bases, the J end by 6 bases, with 17 bases between. CDR1 is SQVTM and CDR2 is ANQGSEA in the germline V gene. The length of the CDR3 is 13 residues. Together with reference TRBV29-1 and TRBJ1-2, the CDR3 gives the full variable domain: SAVISQKPSRDICQRGTSLTIQCQVDSQVTMMFWYRQQPGQSLTLIATANQGSEATYESGFVIDKFPISRPNLTFSTLTVSNMSPEDSSIYLCSVNRGGGDGYTFGSGTRLTVV.

V and J are TRBV5-4 and TRBJ1-4; 8 nucleotides agree with TRBD1. CDR3 length: 14 amino acids. Trimming removed 4 bases from V and 5 bases from J; junction bases left unmatched: 4. Germline assignment: CDR1 SGHNT and CDR2 YYREEE (reference sequence). CDR3 nucleotides: TGTGCCAGCAGCCCAGGACAGGGAAATGAAAAACTGTTTTTT. Protein sequence: CASSPGQGNEKLFF.

The chain couples TRBV10-3 to TRBJ2-7; 7 bases line up with TRBD1. Germline lookup yields CDR1 ENHRY and CDR2 SYGVKD. V gave up 5 bases and J gave up 0 bases; unmatched junction bases: 7. This CDR3 has 15 residues. In DNA, the CDR3 is TGTGCCATCAGTAGGGCGACAGGGAGCTCCTACGAGCAGTACTTC. It codes for CAISRATGSSYEQYF.

This rearrangement joins TRBV5-1 to TRBJ1-4; no reliable D call. The CDR3 is 16 amino acids. The V end lost 0 bases, the J end lost 0 bases, and 9 bases lay between the germline ends. Germline loops: CDR1 SGHRS, CDR2 YFSETQ. CDR3 coding DNA: TGCGCCAGCAGCTTGGGGCAGATTGCAACTAATGAAAAACTGTTTTTT. Translated: CASSLGQIATNEKLFF.

The genes are TRBV25-1 and TRBJ2-1, with 8 nucleotides matching TRBD2. The germline V gene encodes CDR1 MGHDK and CDR2 SYGVNS. The trim removed 3 bases at V and 0 bases at J, leaving 4 bases unmatched. CDR3 length: 16 residues. The CDR3 DNA is TGTGCCAGCAGTGACAAGCGGGGGAGCTCCTACAATGAGCAGTTCTTC. This gives the protein CASSDKRGSSYNEQFF.

The chain is built from TRBV14 and TRBJ2-7, with TRBD1 matching over 9 bases. The V gene end was trimmed by 6 bases and the J gene end by 5 bases; junction bases not matched to a gene: 5. CDR3 size: 13 residues. Germline assignment: CDR1 SGHDN and CDR2 FVKESK. This CDR3 reads CASRGQGYNEQYF. As DNA, the CDR3 is TGTGCCAGCAGGGGACAGGGTTACAACGAGCAGTACTTC.

The V and J genes are TRBV28 and TRBJ2-7, with TRBD2 matching over 13 bases. Germline V gene sequence: CDR1 MDHEN, CDR2 SYDVKM. The CDR3 runs to 16 residues. V gave up 6 bases and J gave up 3 bases; unmatched junction bases: 8. CDR3: CASSAGLAGPFYEQYF. In DNA form, the CDR3 reads TGTGCCAGCAGCGCGGGACTAGCGGGGCCCTTCTACGAGCAGTACTTC.

V usage is TRBV11-1 and J usage is TRBJ1-2; D remains ambiguous. The CDR3 covers 14 residues. The germline gives CDR1 SGHAT, CDR2 FQDESV (reference sequence). Trimming took 3 bases from V and 0 from J, leaving 8 bases between them. The CDR3 DNA reads as TGTGCCAGCAGCTTCCAGGCCTCTAACTATGGCTACACCTTC. This codes for CASSFQASNYGYTF.

This sequence joins TRBV6-6 and TRBJ2-7; D not resolved. The CDR3 covers 15 residues. The germline gives CDR1 MNHNY, CDR2 SVGAGI (reference sequence). V was cut by 2 bases and J by 0 bases, with 11 bases left in between. This chain's CDR3 is CASSYRGQRSYEQYF. Written as DNA, the CDR3 is TGTGCCAGCAGTTACCGTGGGCAACGCTCCTACGAGCAGTACTTC.

This clone was found once. This chain connects TRBV6-5 to TRBJ1-2, with D uncertain. The V gene's germline CDR1 is MNHEY and CDR2 SVGAGI. The ends were cut back, 2 bases at V and 6 bases at J, with 16 bases in the middle. The CDR3 length is 15 residues. CDR3 DNA sequence: TGTGCCAGCAGTTACGACTCGAAGGTTGGCAATGGCTACACCTTC. This sequence encodes CASSYDSKVGNGYTF.

The chain couples TRBV9 to TRBJ2-2, with TRBD2 matching over 10 bases. The V gene's germline CDR1 is SGDLS and CDR2 YYNGEE. The CDR3 sequence is 18 residues long. The junction had 10 bases not matched to a gene; V was cut back by 0 bases and J by 5 bases. DNA of the CDR3: TGTGCCAGCAGCGTAGTTCTTGCTAGCGGGAGTGGAACCGGGGAGCTGTTTTTT. This gives the protein CASSVVLASGSGTGELFF.

The chain is built from TRBV27 and TRBJ2-1; D tentatively reads TRBD1 or TRBD2 (5 bases each). The CDR3 extends over 20 amino acids. CDR1 MNHEY and CDR2 SMNVEV come from the germline V gene (reference sequence). V shed 3 bases and J shed 3 bases, with 27 bases lying between them. CDR3 sequence reads: CASSLRRSRPRGEDYNEQFF. In DNA, the CDR3 is TGTGCCAGCAGTTTGCGGAGGAGCCGACCGCGAGGGGAAGACTACAATGAGCAGTTCTTC.

This chain joins TRBV19 and TRBJ2-2; 7 bases are a match to TRBD1. The CDR3 consists of 15 residues. V dropped 5 bases and J dropped 10; count of bases not matched to a gene: 13. Germline V gene sequence: CDR1 LNHDA, CDR2 SQIVND (reference sequence). Written as DNA, the CDR3 is TGTGCCAGTAGTCTTGGGACAGTTGTTGCCATGGAGCTGTTTTTT. Its protein product is CASSLGTVVAMELFF. Complete variable domain (other parts from reference TRBV19 and TRBJ2-2): DGGITQSPKYLFRKEGQNVTLSCEQNLNHDAMYWYRQDPGQGLRLIYYSQIVNDFQKGDIAEGYSVSREKKESFPLTVTSAQKNPTAFYLCASSLGTVVAMELFFGEGSRLTVL.

The chain uses TRBV28 and TRBJ2-6; 7 bases map to TRBD1. CDR1 is MDHEN and CDR2 is SYDVKM in the germline V gene. The CDR3 sequence is 15 residues long. The trim removed 5 bases at V and 2 bases at J, leaving 3 bases unmatched. The CDR3 sequence: CASSPTGAGANVLTF. The CDR3 DNA reads TGTGCCAGCAGTCCAACAGGGGCTGGGGCCAACGTCCTGACTTTC.

This rearrangement joins TRBV19 to TRBJ2-7; D is unclear. Deletions cut 6 bases from V and 1 base from J, with 13 bases between. The CDR3 has 14 residues. Germline V gene data show CDR1 as LNHDA and CDR2 as SQIVND (reference sequence). The CDR3 here is CASSGDLISYEQYF. The CDR3 nucleotides read TGTGCCAGTAGCGGCGACCTGATTTCCTACGAGCAGTACTTC.

V usage is TRBV28 and J usage is TRBJ1-5; D not resolved. The V and J ends lost 8 bases and 7 bases respectively, with 24 bases between them. Germline V CDR1 and CDR2: MDHEN, SYDVKM. This CDR3 is 16 amino acids long. The CDR3 bases are TGTGCCAGCTACCAGGACTATGGCCCAGCGGGGCAGCCCCAGCATTTT. Protein sequence: CASYQDYGPAGQPQHF. Drawing the rest from reference TRBV28 and TRBJ1-5, the complete variable domain is DVKVTQSSRYLVKRTGEKVFLECVQDMDHENMFWYRQDPGLGLRLIYFSYDVKMKEKGDIPEGYSVSREKKERFSLILESASTNQTSMYLCASYQDYGPAGQPQHFGDGTRLSIL.